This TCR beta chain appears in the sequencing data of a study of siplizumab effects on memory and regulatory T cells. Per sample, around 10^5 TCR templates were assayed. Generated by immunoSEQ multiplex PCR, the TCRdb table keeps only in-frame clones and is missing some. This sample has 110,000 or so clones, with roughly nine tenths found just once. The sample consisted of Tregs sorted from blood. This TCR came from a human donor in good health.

Here the CDR3 DNA reads TGTGCCAGCAGGATGACTAGGAATGAGCAGTTCTTC. Its translation: CASRMTRNEQFF. V is TRBV28 and J is TRBJ2-1; the D gene is possibly TRBD2 (6 bases). The germline CDR1 and CDR2 sequences are MDHEN and SYDVKM. The CDR3 is 12 residues long. V lost 6 bases and J lost 7, with 10 bases in between.